This T cell receptor (beta chain) stems from a study of Graves' ophthalmopathy and Graves' hyperthyroidism. General study results and limits: It was with 65% to 71% sensitivity and about 72% specificity that the model predicted ophthalmopathy progression. Ophthalmopathy was separated from stable hyperthyroidism by a 13-signature model with roughly 91% sensitivity and just under 84% specificity.

At least ten counts were recorded for this clonotype. No antigen is known for it. Hyperthyroidism qualified as stable when ophthalmopathy did not develop within 18 months of follow-up. Amplification targeted the TCR beta CDR3 regions, with RNA transcripts as the source material. Second-round multiplex PCR came after a first-round RT-PCR that employed HTBI primers. TCRdb itself ran the multiplex PCR reads through MiXCR, one entry per CDR3 protein. The data hold some 410,000 distinct CDR3 sequences, with 21% observed a single time. The receptor was derived from a young woman with stable Graves' hyperthyroidism. The sequencing sample was made of peripheral blood.

The DNA of the CDR3 is TGCAGTGCTAGGATTCCGGGACAAGACTACGAGCAGTACTTC. Protein: CSARIPGQDYEQYF. The chain employs TRBV20-1 and TRBJ2-7; possibly TRBD1 for D (6 bases). The germline CDR1 and CDR2 sequences are DFQATT and SNEGSKA (reference sequence). V was shortened by 3 bases and J by 3 bases, with 15 bases between the two germline ends. The length of the CDR3 is 14 residues.